The T cell receptor beta chain under discussion was sequenced for a study of regulatory T cells in long-lasting Graves disease. Study at large: For under 3 months, newly diagnosed Graves' patients had been taking antithyroid drugs.

This clonotype was found a few times. Germline V CDR1 and CDR2: MDHEN, SYDVKM. CDR3 length equals 9 residues. V lost 10 bases and J lost 9, with 7 bases in between. Building of the TCR beta libraries involved iRepertoire HTBI primers and Arm-PCR of CDR3 regions. TCRdb re-derived calls from the multiplex PCR reads in MiXCR, one entry per CDR3 protein. The sample yields 600,000 to 650,000 distinct CDR3 sequences, less than 20% seen once. Noted time point: newly diagnosed GD, antithyroid drugs for less than 3 months. From RNA extracted from PBMCs, the TCR library was made. The same data also contributed to another study, on T cells in Graves' hyperthyroidism and ophthalmopathy. That study adds: HTBI primers were employed in a first-round RT-PCR of the TCR CDR3.

The rearrangement uses TRBV28 and TRBJ1-5, with D perhaps TRBD1 (5 bases). The sequences come from peripheral blood mononuclear cells (PBMCs), collected at new diagnosis, from a patient treated with antithyroid drugs. This clonotype was obtained from a woman aged 25-40 years with Graves disease. CDR3 amino acids: CATGGPQHF. CDR3 DNA sequence: TGTGCCACCGGGGGGCCCCAGCATTTT.